This is a list of T cell receptor beta chains from one sample in a study of blood T cell repertoires in COVID-19. Profiled with immunoSEQ multiplex PCR; TCRdb holds only in-frame clones, not every one. The repertoire holds roughly 500,000 clones, with roughly 90% as singletons. The sequencing input was PBMCs or T cells enriched from blood (not recorded which). The receptor source for this set is a middle-aged woman who had recovered from COVID-19. Both conserved end residues are part of each CDR3. A D gene is named only where the DNA matches it firmly. Size is omitted from some rows. Given values are once, few, many or a class for expanded clones.

abundance	d_gene	j_gene	v_gene	CDR3nt	CDR3aa
-	-	TRBJ2-7	TRBV2	TGTGCCAGCAAAATCGCCGGGGAGGACGAGCAGTACTTC	CASKIAGEDEQYF
-	TRBD1	TRBJ1-2	TRBV25-1	TGTGCCAGCAGACAGGGGGAAGCCTATGGCTACACCTTC	CASRQGEAYGYTF
-	-	TRBJ2-5	TRBV12-3/TRBV12-4	TGTGCCAGCAGTCGGGGAGAGACCCAGTACTTC	CASSRGETQYF
-	-	TRBJ1-4	TRBV12-3/TRBV12-4	TGTGCCAGCAGTTTCATTAATGAAAAACTGTTTTTT	CASSFINEKLFF
-	TRBD2	TRBJ2-1	TRBV7-9	TGTGCCAGCCTGCGGGGACTAGCGGGAGAATCCTACAATGAGCAGTTCTTC	CASLRGLAGESYNEQFF
-	TRBD2	TRBJ2-5	TRBV11-2	TGTGCCAGCAGCTTAGGGTCCCCTCGGACTAGTTGGAGGGGAGAGACCCAGTACTTC	CASSLGSPRTSWRGETQYF
-	-	TRBJ2-3	TRBV5-4	TGTGCCAGCGCACGGAGCCGCACAGATACGCAGTATTTT	CASARSRTDTQYF
-	-	TRBJ2-1	TRBV11-2	TGTGCCAGCAGCTTAGAGCGGGTGGGCAATGAGCAGTTCTTC	CASSLERVGNEQFF
few	TRBD1	TRBJ2-7	TRBV18	TGTGCCAGCTCACCAACAGGGGAAGGGGAGCAGTACTTC	CASSPTGEGEQYF
-	TRBD2	TRBJ2-1	TRBV6-2/TRBV6-3	TGTGCCAGCAGTTCGGGACTAGCGGGAGTCGGGGAGCAGTTCTTC	CASSSGLAGVGEQFF
few	TRBD1	TRBJ1-1	TRBV7-9	TGTGCCAGCAGCTCCAGGGGGCACACTGAAGCTTTCTTT	CASSSRGHTEAFF
-	-	TRBJ2-7	TRBV3-1/TRBV3-2	TGTGCCAGCAGCGCAACTCTCGGCTACGAGCAGTACTTC	CASSATLGYEQYF
-	TRBD1	TRBJ2-3	TRBV7-2	TGTGCCAGCAGCTTATCAGGGACAGGGGTGCCAGATACGCAGTATTTT	CASSLSGTGVPDTQYF
-	-	TRBJ1-5	TRBV3-1/TRBV3-2	TGTGCCAGCAGCCAAGATCCGGGAGATAATCAGCCCCAGCATTTT	CASSQDPGDNQPQHF
-	-	TRBJ1-5	TRBV4-3	TGCGCCAGCAGCCAAGATTACCGGGAAGGTAGCAATCAGCCCCAGCATTTT	CASSQDYREGSNQPQHF
-	-	TRBJ2-7	TRBV4-1	TGCGCCAGCAGCCAAGGAGAGGCCTACGAGCAGTACTTC	CASSQGEAYEQYF
-	-	TRBJ1-2	TRBV28	TGTGCCAGCAGTCATGGGGGGGAGGGTAACTATGGCTACACCTTC	CASSHGGEGNYGYTF
-	TRBD2	TRBJ2-3	TRBV27	TGTGCCTCCCGAAGACTAGCGGGAGTCGTCGATACGCAGTATTTT	CASRRLAGVVDTQYF
-	TRBD2	TRBJ2-5	TRBV29-1	TGCAGCGTTGAAGATCTTCAGGCGGGAGGCCCCGGGGAGACCCAGTACTTC	CSVEDLQAGGPGETQYF
-	-	TRBJ1-2	TRBV27	TGTGCCAGCAAGAGGGACAATAACTATGGCTACACCTTC	CASKRDNNYGYTF
-	-	TRBJ2-2	TRBV14	TGTGCCAGCAGCCGGCGGCTAGCGTCCTTGGCCGGGGAGCTGTTTTTT	CASSRRLASLAGELFF
-	-	TRBJ1-2	TRBV7-9	TGTGCCAGCAGCTCGGAGCCCCGACAGGCCAGCTACACCTTC	CASSSEPRQASYTF
once	TRBD1	TRBJ1-2	TRBV7-2	TGTGCCCTACGGGGGGGGACAGGGAATAATGGCTACACCTTC	CALRGGTGNNGYTF
-	TRBD1	TRBJ2-1	TRBV16	TGTGCCAGCAGCCATTCGGGACAGGGGAACAATGAGCAGTTCTTC	CASSHSGQGNNEQFF
few	-	TRBJ2-2	TRBV5-5	TGTGCCAGCAGCTTCTCTCCGAGGGGGAGGGGAAACACCGGGGAGCTGTTTTTT	CASSFSPRGRGNTGELFF
-	TRBD2	TRBJ2-2	TRBV27	TGTGCCAGCAAGTGGGTAGCGGGAGGGCCGAAGGCCGGGGAGCTGTTTTTT	CASKWVAGGPKAGELFF
-	-	TRBJ2-3	TRBV4-3	TGCGCCAGCAGCCACTTTCTAAGATCTCACACAGATACGCAGTATTTT	CASSHFLRSHTDTQYF
-	-	TRBJ1-2	TRBV6-5	TGTGCCAGCAGTTTAGAGGCACGCAACTATGGCTACACCTTC	CASSLEARNYGYTF
-	TRBD2	TRBJ2-7	TRBV15	TGTGCCACCAGCAGAGATCCCCTAGCGGGAGTCTATGGAGACGAGCAGTACTTC	CATSRDPLAGVYGDEQYF
-	TRBD2	TRBJ2-5	TRBV19	TGTGCCAGTAGTCCAGGGACTAGCATCTTAGGAGAGACCCAGTACTTC	CASSPGTSILGETQYF
-	-	TRBJ1-1	TRBV29-1	TGCAGCGTCTCTTACCGACAGGTGAACACTGAAGCTTTCTTT	CSVSYRQVNTEAFF
-	-	TRBJ2-7	TRBV14	TGTGCCAGCAGCCACAAGAATCCCGGCTACGAGCAGTACTTC	CASSHKNPGYEQYF
-	TRBD2	TRBJ2-7	TRBV4-1	TGCGCCAGCAGCCATGGGACTAGATTCCCCTACGAGCAGTACTTC	CASSHGTRFPYEQYF
-	TRBD1	TRBJ1-1	TRBV5-8	TGTGCCAGCACCCCGGTCAGGGGGGTTTCTACGGCGGCTTTCTTT	CASTPVRGVSTAAFF
-	TRBD2	TRBJ2-7	TRBV6-2/TRBV6-3	TGTGCCAGCAGTGGGGGACTAGCGGGAGGTCCCGCCTACGAGCAGTACTTC	CASSGGLAGGPAYEQYF
-	-	TRBJ1-2	TRBV11-3	TGTGCCAGCAGCTTAAGGGGATCGAATGGCTACACCTTC	CASSLRGSNGYTF
-	TRBD1	TRBJ1-6	TRBV6-4	TGTGCCAGCAGTGGGACAGGGGGCAATTCACCCCTCCACTTT	CASSGTGGNSPLHF
-	-	TRBJ2-7	TRBV19	TGTGCCAGTAGTATAGGGGGCACTGGGGGCGACGAGCAGTACTTC	CASSIGGTGGDEQYF
-	-	TRBJ1-1	TRBV7-2	TGTGCCAGCCGACAATCCTTGAACACTGAAGCTTTCTTT	CASRQSLNTEAFF